These 25 T cell receptor beta chains originate from one sample sequenced in a study of STAT5B mutations in CD4+ large granular lymphocyte leukemia. Sequencing was performed with immunoSEQ multiplex PCR; in TCRdb, only in-frame clones are kept and a portion is missing. Of about 46,000 clones listed, approximately 83% are singletons. Sequencing used CD4+ T cells from blood buffy coats. The source is a human donor in good health.

The chain recombines TRBV28 with TRBJ2-7; TRBD2 matches at 12 bases. The germline V gene encodes CDR1 MDHEN and CDR2 SYDVKM. V lost 3 bases, J lost 2 bases, and 2 bases stayed unmatched. The CDR3 extends over 15 amino acids. The CDR3 DNA reads TGTGCCAGCAGTTTGGCTAGCGGGAGGGCCTACGAGCAGTACTTC. Its protein is CASSLASGRAYEQYF.

The chain couples TRBV6-5 to TRBJ1-2; D ambiguous. Germline loops: CDR1 MNHEY, CDR2 SVGAGI. The CDR3 runs to 15 residues. V shed 1 base and J shed 3 bases, with 12 bases lying between them. CDR3 sequence reads: CASSYLAGGDYGYTF. The CDR3 DNA sequence: TGTGCCAGCAGTTACTTGGCAGGTGGAGACTATGGCTACACCTTC.

The V and J genes are TRBV9 and TRBJ2-7, with D unresolved. Germline V gives CDR1 SGDLS, CDR2 YYNGEE. V was trimmed by 0 bases and J by 5 bases, leaving 9 bases between them. This CDR3 region has 13 residues. In DNA form, the CDR3 reads TGTGCCAGCAGCGTAGGTGGGTACCACGAGCAGTACTTC. Protein: CASSVGGYHEQYF.

The rearrangement links TRBV4-1 to TRBJ1-6; D remains ambiguous. The CDR3 consists of 17 residues. The germline V gene encodes CDR1 MGHRA and CDR2 YSYEKL. V was cut by 0 bases and J by 9 bases, with 18 bases left in between. CDR3 in amino acids: CASSQDPIGGYGSPLHF. The CDR3 DNA reads TGCGCCAGCAGCCAAGACCCGATCGGAGGGTACGGTTCACCCCTCCACTTT.

The CDR3 DNA reads as TGTGCCAGCAGCTTTACAGGGTTGAACACTGAAGCTTTCTTT. Protein sequence: CASSFTGLNTEAFF. V is TRBV5-4 and J is TRBJ1-1, with D possibly being TRBD1 (6 bases). Germline V lookup: CDR1 SGHNT, CDR2 YYREEE (reference sequence). V was pared by 2 bases and J by 0 bases, with 8 bases between. This CDR3 has 14 amino acids.

Points on this clone: Other DNA sequences in the sample encode the same CDR3. The genes are TRBV10-3 and TRBJ1-2, with D hard to call. Germline V gene sequence: CDR1 ENHRY, CDR2 SYGVKD. The V end was cut by 6 bases, the J end by 7 bases, with 21 bases between. The length of the CDR3 is 15 residues. CDR3 nucleotide sequence: TGTGCCATCAGCGATATCGGCGACGGGTTGGTTGGCTACACCTTC. Translating it yields CAISDIGDGLVGYTF.

This chain uses TRBV11-3 with TRBJ2-1, with a possible D match to TRBD1 (6 bases). The CDR3 runs to 13 residues. Germline V gene sequence: CDR1 SGHNT, CDR2 YENEEA. The V gene lost 5 bases and the J gene lost 3 bases, with 8 bases spanning the gap. The CDR3 DNA sequence: TGTGCCAGCAGCGTCAGGGGCTACAATGAGCAGTTCTTC. Residues: CASSVRGYNEQFF.

This chain connects TRBV6-6 to TRBJ2-7, with D unclear. CDR1 is MNHNY, CDR2 SVGAGI, per germline (reference sequence). The CDR3 extends over 15 amino acids. V was cut by 0 bases and J by 2 bases, with 11 bases left in between. CDR3 loop: CASSYSHSFTYEQYF. Written as DNA, the CDR3 is TGTGCCAGCAGTTACTCGCACAGTTTCACCTACGAGCAGTACTTC.

The V gene is TRBV10-1, the J gene TRBJ2-3, with D perhaps TRBD2 (6 bases). Trimming removed 4 bases from V and 6 bases from J, with 14 bases in between. The CDR3 has 14 amino acids. The germline V gene encodes CDR1 WNHNN and CDR2 SYGVQD (reference sequence). The CDR3 sequence is CASSGGGGTDTQYF. Written as DNA, the CDR3 is TGCGCCAGCAGTGGAGGCGGAGGGACGGATACGCAGTATTTT.

This clone was seen just once. This chain connects TRBV5-6 to TRBJ2-7, with 8 bases fitting TRBD2. V dropped 1 base and J dropped 3; count of bases not matched to a gene: 6. CDR1 is SGHDT and CDR2 is YYEEEE in the germline V gene. The CDR3 has 15 residues. The CDR3 region is CASSLFQRGHYEQYF. The CDR3, as DNA: TGTGCCAGCAGCTTGTTCCAGCGGGGGCACTACGAGCAGTACTTC. The full variable domain, in which reference TRBV5-6 and TRBJ2-7 provide the parts outside the CDR3, is DAGVTQSPTHLIKTRGQQVTLRCSPKSGHDTVSWYQQALGQGPQFIFQYYEEEERQRGNFPDRFSGHQFPNYSSELNVNALLLGDSALYLCASSLFQRGHYEQYFGPGTRLTVT.

J is TRBJ1-6 and V is TRBV18, with 8 bases aligning to TRBD1. From germline, CDR1 is KGHSH and CDR2 LQKENI. The CDR3 sequence is 15 residues long. J lost 4 bases, V lost 2 bases, and 1 base had no gene match. The DNA for the CDR3 is TGTGCCAGCTCACCAGGACAGGGATATAATTCACCCCTCCACTTT. Translation: CASSPGQGYNSPLHF.

The CDR3 region is CASSLLGADTQYF. CDR3 coding DNA: TGTGCCAGCAGCCTACTAGGGGCAGATACGCAGTATTTT. The chain links TRBV6-6 to TRBJ2-3; the D call may be TRBD1 or TRBD2 (5 bases each). Between the trimmed V and J ends, which lost 6 bases and 4 bases, there was a span of 11 bases. The CDR3 consists of 13 residues. Germline lookup yields CDR1 MNHNY and CDR2 SVGAGI (reference sequence).

V is TRBV6-1 and J is TRBJ2-1; D not certain. The germline V and J ends were trimmed by 7 bases and 4 bases, with 11 bases remaining between them. CDR3 length: 13 residues. Per the germline V gene, CDR1 is MNHNS and CDR2 is SASEGT. The CDR3 bases are TGTGCCAGCACGTTTGTGGTTTACAATGAGCAGTTCTTC. This sequence encodes CASTFVVYNEQFF.

The chain recombines TRBV5-1 with TRBJ2-7, with TRBD2 matching 10 bases. Trimming cost V 4 bases and J 2 bases; bases outside gene matches: 6. Germline CDR1 is SGHRS and CDR2 is YFSETQ. This CDR3 is built from 15 residues. The CDR3 loop reads CASSAILAGAYEQYF. CDR3 nucleotide sequence: TGCGCCAGCAGCGCCATCCTAGCGGGGGCCTACGAGCAGTACTTC.

The chain couples TRBV25-1 to TRBJ1-4, with D tentatively TRBD1 (5 bases). V lost 7 bases and J lost 2, with 8 bases in between. The length of the CDR3 is 13 residues. From germline, CDR1 is MGHDK and CDR2 SYGVNS. As DNA, the CDR3 is TGTGCCAGCATAGGGGTTACTAATGAAAAACTGTTTTTT. As protein: CASIGVTNEKLFF.

The chain carries TRBV5-1 and TRBJ2-7; D possibly corresponds to TRBD1 (9 bases). This CDR3 has 14 amino acids. Germline assignment: CDR1 SGHRS and CDR2 YFSETQ. The V and J ends lost 4 bases and 6 bases respectively, with 17 bases between them. The CDR3 is CASSPGQGLGEQYF. In nucleotides, the CDR3 is TGCGCCAGCAGCCCGGGACAGGGACTAGGCGAGCAGTACTTC.

This chain uses TRBV6-5 with TRBJ1-3; D unclear. CDR3 length: 13 residues. The germline CDR1 and CDR2 sequences are MNHEY and SVGAGI. With 8 bases removed from V and 2 bases from J, the gap between germline ends came to 10 bases. CDR3 in DNA: TGTGCCAGCGCCCGGGTAACTGGAAACACCATATATTTT. As protein: CASARVTGNTIYF.

The CDR3 DNA reads as TGTGCCAGTAGTGGGGTACAGGGGAGTAACTATGGCTACACCTTC. As protein: CASSGVQGSNYGYTF. The chain uses TRBV19 and TRBJ1-2; TRBD1 matches 7 bases. The CDR3 is made up of 15 amino acids. The V and J ends lost 5 bases and 1 base, in that order; junction bases with no gene match: 7. The germline CDR1 and CDR2 sequences are LNHDA and SQIVND (reference sequence).

The chain's CDR3 is CASSWTENTEAFF. Written as DNA, the CDR3 is TGTGCCAGCAGTTGGACAGAGAACACTGAAGCTTTCTTT. This chain joins TRBV6-1 and TRBJ1-1; weak D call: TRBD1 (6 bases). CDR1 and CDR2 from the germline V gene are MNHNS and SASEGT. This CDR3 is 13 amino acids long. V was clipped by 5 bases and J by 1 base, with 8 bases between them.

This chain uses TRBV7-3 with TRBJ2-2, with 8 bases aligning to TRBD2. In germline, CDR1 is SGHTA, CDR2 FQGTGA. The CDR3 loop spans 16 amino acids. V was clipped by 5 bases and J by 6 bases; unmatched bases: 11. CDR3 bases: TGTGCCAGCAGCCCCTGGACTAGCTTGGAACCCGGGGAGCTGTTTTTT. It is translated as CASSPWTSLEPGELFF.

V usage is TRBV5-6 and J usage is TRBJ2-1, with D perhaps TRBD1 (5 bases). V was cut by 4 bases and J by 4 bases, with 12 bases left in between. Germline V gives CDR1 SGHDT, CDR2 YYEEEE. This CDR3 comprises 14 residues. The CDR3, as DNA: TGTGCCAGCAGCCCTGTTACAGGATACAATGAGCAGTTCTTC. Protein product: CASSPVTGYNEQFF.

The chain links TRBV2 to TRBJ2-6; possible D gene TRBD1, 6 bases. The CDR3 runs 15 residues. Germline V gene sequence: CDR1 SNHLY, CDR2 FYNNEI. V was cut by 7 bases and J by 0 bases, with 10 bases left in between. CDR3 nucleotides: TGTGCCAGCACCAGACAGGACTCTGGGGCCAACGTCCTGACTTTC. It is translated as CASTRQDSGANVLTF.

This clone showed up just a few times. DNA of the CDR3: TGTGCCAGCAGAGCAATAGCGGGGGGACCATTTGAGCAGTTCTTC. Its protein product is CASRAIAGGPFEQFF. The rearrangement joins TRBV11-2 to TRBJ2-1, with 10 nucleotides matching TRBD2. Trimming took 6 bases from V and 9 from J; bases not matched to a gene: 11. Germline lookup yields CDR1 SGHAT and CDR2 FQNNGV. The CDR3 contains 15 residues.

This chain links TRBV10-3 with TRBJ2-7; 13 nucleotides align to TRBD2. The CDR3 extends over 17 amino acids. In germline, CDR1 is ENHRY, CDR2 SYGVKD. The V segment lost 4 bases and the J segment 6 bases; nucleotides outside the gene matches: 12. The CDR3 here is CAISGGLAGEMGREQYF. In DNA form, the CDR3 reads TGTGCCATCAGTGGTGGACTAGCGGGAGAAATGGGGCGCGAGCAGTACTTC.

The CDR3 nucleotides are TGCGCCAGCAGCTTGGAGTCGTGGACTGAAGCTTTCTTT. This gives the protein CASSLESWTEAFF. V is TRBV5-1 and J is TRBJ1-1, with D uncertain. V lost 0 bases and J lost 5, with 8 bases in between. The CDR3 runs to 13 residues. From germline, CDR1 is SGHRS and CDR2 YFSETQ.